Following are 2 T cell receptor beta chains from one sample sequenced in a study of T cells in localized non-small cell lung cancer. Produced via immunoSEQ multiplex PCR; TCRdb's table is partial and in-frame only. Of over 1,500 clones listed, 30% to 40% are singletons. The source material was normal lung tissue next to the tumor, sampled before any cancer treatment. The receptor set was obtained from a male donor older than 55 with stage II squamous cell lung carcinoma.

The CDR3 is CASNSGLAGGRNTQYF. CDR3 nucleotide sequence: TGTGCCAGCAACTCTGGACTAGCGGGAGGGCGAAATACGCAGTATTTT. The chain has TRBV11-3 and TRBJ2-3; 15 nucleotides align to TRBD2. Germline lookup yields CDR1 SGHNT and CDR2 YENEEA. This CDR3 has 16 amino acids. V was pared by 7 bases and J by 7 bases, with 9 bases of the junction left unmatched.

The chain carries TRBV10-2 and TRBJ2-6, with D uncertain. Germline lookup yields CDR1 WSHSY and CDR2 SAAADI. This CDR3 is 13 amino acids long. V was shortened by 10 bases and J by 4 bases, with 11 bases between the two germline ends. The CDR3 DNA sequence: TGCGCCACCCTGTCGGTAGGGGCCAACGTCCTGACTTTC. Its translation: CATLSVGANVLTF.